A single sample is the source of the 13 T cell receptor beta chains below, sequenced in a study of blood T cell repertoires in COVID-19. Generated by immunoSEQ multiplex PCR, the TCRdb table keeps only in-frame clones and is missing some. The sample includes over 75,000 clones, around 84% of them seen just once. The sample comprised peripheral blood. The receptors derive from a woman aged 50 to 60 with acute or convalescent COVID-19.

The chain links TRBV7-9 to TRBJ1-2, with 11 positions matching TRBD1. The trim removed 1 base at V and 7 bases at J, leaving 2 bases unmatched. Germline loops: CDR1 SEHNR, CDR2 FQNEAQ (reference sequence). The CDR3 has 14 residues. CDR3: CASSLGTGGFGYTF. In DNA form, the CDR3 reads TGTGCCAGCAGCTTAGGGACAGGGGGCTTTGGCTACACCTTC.

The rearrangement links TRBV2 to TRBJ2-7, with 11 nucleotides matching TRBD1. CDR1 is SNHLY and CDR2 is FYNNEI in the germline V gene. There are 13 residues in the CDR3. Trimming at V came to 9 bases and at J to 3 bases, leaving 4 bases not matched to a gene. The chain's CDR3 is CASRTGGDYEQYF. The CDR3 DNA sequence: TGTGCCAGTAGGACAGGGGGCGACTACGAGCAGTACTTC.

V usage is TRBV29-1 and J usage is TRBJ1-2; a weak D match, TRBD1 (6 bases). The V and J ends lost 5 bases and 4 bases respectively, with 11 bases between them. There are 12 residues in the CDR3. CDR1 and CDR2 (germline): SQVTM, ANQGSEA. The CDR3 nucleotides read TGCAGCGTTCGGGACAACCTCTATGGCTACACCTTC. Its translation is CSVRDNLYGYTF.

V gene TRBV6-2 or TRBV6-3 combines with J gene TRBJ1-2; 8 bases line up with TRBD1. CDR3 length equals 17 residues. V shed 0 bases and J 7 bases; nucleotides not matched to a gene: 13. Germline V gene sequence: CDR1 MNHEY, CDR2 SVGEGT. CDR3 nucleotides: TGTGCCAGCAGTTACTCGACGTCGGCCAGGGGGCGCGGTGGCTACACCTTC. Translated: CASSYSTSARGRGGYTF.

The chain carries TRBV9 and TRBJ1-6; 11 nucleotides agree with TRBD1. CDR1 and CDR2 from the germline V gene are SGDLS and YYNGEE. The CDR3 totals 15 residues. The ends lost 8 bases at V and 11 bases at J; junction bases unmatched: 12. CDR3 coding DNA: TGTGCCAGTCAAAAACCCAGGACAGGGGGCCCACCCCTCCACTTT. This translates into CASQKPRTGGPPLHF.

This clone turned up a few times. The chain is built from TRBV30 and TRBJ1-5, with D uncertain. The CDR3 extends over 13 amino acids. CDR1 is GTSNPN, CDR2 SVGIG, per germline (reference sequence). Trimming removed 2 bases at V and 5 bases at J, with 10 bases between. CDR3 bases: TGTGCCTGGAGTTCGGGGAGAGATCAGCCCCAGCATTTT. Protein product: CAWSSGRDQPQHF.

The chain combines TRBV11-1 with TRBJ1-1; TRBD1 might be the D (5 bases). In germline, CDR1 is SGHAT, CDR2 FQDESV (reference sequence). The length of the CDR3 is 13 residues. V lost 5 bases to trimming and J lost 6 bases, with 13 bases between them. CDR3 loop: CASSPGVSAEAFF. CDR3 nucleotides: TGTGCCAGCAGCCCGGGGGTGTCGGCTGAAGCTTTCTTT.

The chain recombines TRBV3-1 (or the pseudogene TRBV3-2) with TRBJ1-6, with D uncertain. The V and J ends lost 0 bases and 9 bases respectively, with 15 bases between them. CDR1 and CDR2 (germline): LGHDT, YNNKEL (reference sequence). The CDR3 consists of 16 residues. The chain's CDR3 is CASSQEKSRGVSPLHF. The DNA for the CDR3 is TGTGCCAGCAGCCAAGAGAAGTCCCGGGGAGTTTCACCCCTCCACTTT.

The CDR3 DNA is TGTGCCAGCAGCCTCGTACCGGGACTACTATTAGAGACCCAGTACTTC. This sequence encodes CASSLVPGLLLETQYF. The chain joins TRBV7-8 to TRBJ2-5; 7 nucleotides align to TRBD2. Germline loops: CDR1 SGHVS, CDR2 FQNEAQ. This CDR3 is built from 16 residues. The V gene end was trimmed by 5 bases and the J gene end by 4 bases; junction bases not matched to a gene: 13. Drawing the rest from reference TRBV7-8 and TRBJ2-5, the complete variable domain is GAGVSQSPRYKVAKRGQDVALRCDPISGHVSLFWYQQALGQGPEFLTYFQNEAQLDKSGLPSDRFFAERPEGSVSTLKIQRTQQEDSAVYLCASSLVPGLLLETQYFGPGTRLLVL.

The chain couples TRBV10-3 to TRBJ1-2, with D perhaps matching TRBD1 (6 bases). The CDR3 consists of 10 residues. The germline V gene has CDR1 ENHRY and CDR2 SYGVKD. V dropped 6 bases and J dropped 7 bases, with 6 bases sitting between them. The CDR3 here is CAIRDSGYTF. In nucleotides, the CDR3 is TGTGCCATCAGGGACAGTGGCTACACCTTC.

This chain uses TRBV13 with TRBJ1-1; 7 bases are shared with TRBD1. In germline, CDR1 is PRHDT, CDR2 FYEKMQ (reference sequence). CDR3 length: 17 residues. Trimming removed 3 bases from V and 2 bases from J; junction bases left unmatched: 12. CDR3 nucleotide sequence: TGTGCCAGCAGCTTTTGGGGGACAGCTTGGGGAAACACTGAAGCTTTCTTT. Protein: CASSFWGTAWGNTEAFF.

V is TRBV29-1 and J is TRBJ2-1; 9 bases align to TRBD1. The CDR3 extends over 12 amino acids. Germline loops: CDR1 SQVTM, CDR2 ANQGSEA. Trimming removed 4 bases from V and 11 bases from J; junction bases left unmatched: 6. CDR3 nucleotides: TGCAGCGTTGCGCATGGACAGGGGAAGCAGTTCTTC. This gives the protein CSVAHGQGKQFF.

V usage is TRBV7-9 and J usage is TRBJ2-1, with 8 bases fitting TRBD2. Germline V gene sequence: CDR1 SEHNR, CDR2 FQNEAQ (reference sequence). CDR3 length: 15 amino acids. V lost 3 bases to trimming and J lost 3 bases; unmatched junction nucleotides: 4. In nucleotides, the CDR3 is TGTGCCAGCAGCTTCACTAGCGGTCTCTACAATGAGCAGTTCTTC. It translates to CASSFTSGLYNEQFF.